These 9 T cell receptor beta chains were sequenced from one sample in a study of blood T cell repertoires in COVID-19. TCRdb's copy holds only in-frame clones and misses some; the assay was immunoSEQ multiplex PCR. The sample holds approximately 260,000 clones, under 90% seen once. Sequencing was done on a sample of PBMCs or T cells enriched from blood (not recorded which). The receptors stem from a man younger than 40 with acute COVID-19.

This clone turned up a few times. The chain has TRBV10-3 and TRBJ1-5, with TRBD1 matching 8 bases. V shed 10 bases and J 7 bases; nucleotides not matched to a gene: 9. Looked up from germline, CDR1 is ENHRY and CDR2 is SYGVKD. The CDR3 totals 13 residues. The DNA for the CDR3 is TGTGCCAGCCGACAGGGGCTAGAGCAGCCCCAGCATTTT. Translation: CASRQGLEQPQHF.

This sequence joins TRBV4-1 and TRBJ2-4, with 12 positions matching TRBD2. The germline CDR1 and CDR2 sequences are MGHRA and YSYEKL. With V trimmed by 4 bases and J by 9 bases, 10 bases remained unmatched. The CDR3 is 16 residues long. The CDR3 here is CASSPRSSGREIIQYF. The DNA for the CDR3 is TGCGCCAGCAGCCCACGGTCTAGCGGGAGGGAGATCATTCAGTACTTC.

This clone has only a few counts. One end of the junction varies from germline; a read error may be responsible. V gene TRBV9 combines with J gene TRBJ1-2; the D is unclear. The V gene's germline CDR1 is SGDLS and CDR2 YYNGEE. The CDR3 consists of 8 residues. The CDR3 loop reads CASSPEAF. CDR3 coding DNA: TGTGCCAGCAGCCCAGAAGCCTTC.

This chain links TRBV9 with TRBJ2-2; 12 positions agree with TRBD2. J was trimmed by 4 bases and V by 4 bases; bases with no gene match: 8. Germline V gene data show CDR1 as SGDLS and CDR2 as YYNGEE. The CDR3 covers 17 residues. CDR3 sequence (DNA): TGTGCCAGCAGCCCGAGACTAGCGGGGGCCCCCACCGGGGAGCTGTTTTTT. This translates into CASSPRLAGAPTGELFF.

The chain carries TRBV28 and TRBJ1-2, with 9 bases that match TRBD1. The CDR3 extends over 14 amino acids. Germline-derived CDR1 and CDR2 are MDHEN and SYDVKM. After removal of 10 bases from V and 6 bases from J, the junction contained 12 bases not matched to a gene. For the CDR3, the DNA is TGTGCCACCAAGGAGGGACAGGGTGTCGATGGCTACACCTTC. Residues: CATKEGQGVDGYTF.

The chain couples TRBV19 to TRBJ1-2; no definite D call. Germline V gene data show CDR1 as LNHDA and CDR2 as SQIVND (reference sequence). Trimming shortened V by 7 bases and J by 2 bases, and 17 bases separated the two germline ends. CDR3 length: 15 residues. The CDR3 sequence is CASTMGISGNYGYTF. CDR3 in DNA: TGTGCCAGTACCATGGGGATCAGCGGCAACTATGGCTACACCTTC.

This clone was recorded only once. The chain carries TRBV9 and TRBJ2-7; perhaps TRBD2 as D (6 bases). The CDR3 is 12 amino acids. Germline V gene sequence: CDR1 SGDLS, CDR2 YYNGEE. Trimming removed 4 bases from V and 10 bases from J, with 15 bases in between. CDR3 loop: CASSSSGTPQYV. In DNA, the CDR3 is TGTGCCAGCAGCTCATCCGGGACTCCCCAGTACGTC.

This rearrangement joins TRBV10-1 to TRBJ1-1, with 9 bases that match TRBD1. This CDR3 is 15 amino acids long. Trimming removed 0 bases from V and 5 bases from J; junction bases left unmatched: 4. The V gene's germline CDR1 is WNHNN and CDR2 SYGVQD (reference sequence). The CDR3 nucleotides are TGCGCCAGCAGTGAGTCCGGGACAGGGCGAACTGAAGCTTTCTTT. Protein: CASSESGTGRTEAFF.

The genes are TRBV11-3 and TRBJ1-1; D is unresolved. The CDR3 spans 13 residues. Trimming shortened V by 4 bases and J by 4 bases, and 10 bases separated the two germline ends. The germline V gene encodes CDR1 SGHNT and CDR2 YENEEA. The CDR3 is CASSSPSGTEAFF. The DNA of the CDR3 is TGTGCCAGCAGCTCCCCCTCGGGCACTGAAGCTTTCTTT.